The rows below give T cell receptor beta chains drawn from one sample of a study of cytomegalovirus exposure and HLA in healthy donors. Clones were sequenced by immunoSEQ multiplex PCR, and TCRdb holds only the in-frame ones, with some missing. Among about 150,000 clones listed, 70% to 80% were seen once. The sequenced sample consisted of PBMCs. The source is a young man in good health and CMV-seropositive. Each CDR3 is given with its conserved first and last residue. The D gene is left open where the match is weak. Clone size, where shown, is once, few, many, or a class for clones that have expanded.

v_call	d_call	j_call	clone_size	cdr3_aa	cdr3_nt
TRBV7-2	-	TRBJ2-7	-	CASSPGRGGGQYF	TGTGCCAGCAGCCCGGGCCGGGGAGGGGGGCAGTACTTC
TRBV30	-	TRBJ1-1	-	CAWNLVGGTEAFF	TGTGCCTGGAACTTGGTGGGGGGCACTGAAGCTTTCTTT
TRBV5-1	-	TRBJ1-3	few	CASTQGTGNTIYF	TGCGCCAGCACTCAGGGGACTGGAAACACCATATATTTT
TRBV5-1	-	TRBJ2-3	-	CASSSTTGTDTQYF	TGCGCCAGCAGCTCCACCACAGGCACAGATACGCAGTATTTT
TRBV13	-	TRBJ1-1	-	CASSSRRGFTEAFF	TGTGCCAGCAGCTCGAGGAGAGGGTTCACTGAAGCTTTCTTT
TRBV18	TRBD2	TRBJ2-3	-	CASSPAGLAGRAQYF	TGTGCCAGCTCACCTGCAGGACTAGCGGGGCGGGCGCAGTATTTT
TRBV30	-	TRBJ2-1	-	CAWVRREIGNEQFF	TGTGCCTGGGTCCGCCGGGAGATCGGCAATGAGCAGTTCTTC
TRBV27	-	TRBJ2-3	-	CASSGQNTDTQYF	TGTGCCAGCAGCGGACAGAACACAGATACGCAGTATTTT
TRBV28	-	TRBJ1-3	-	CASSLGSSGNTIYF	TGTGCCAGCAGTTTAGGCAGCTCTGGAAACACCATATATTTT
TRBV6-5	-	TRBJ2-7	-	CASSFGTGGAAEQYF	TGTGCCAGCAGTTTCGGGACTGGCGGAGCGGCGGAGCAGTACTTC
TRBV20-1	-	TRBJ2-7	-	CSTGTDYEQYF	TGCAGTACGGGAACCGACTACGAGCAGTACTTC
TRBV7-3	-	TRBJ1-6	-	CASSLPKYGNSPLHF	TGTGCCAGCAGCCTACCAAAGTATGGTAATTCACCCCTCCACTTT
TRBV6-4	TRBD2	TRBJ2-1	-	CASSDRGGYNEQFF	TGTGCCAGCAGTGACCGGGGGGGTTACAATGAGCAGTTCTTC
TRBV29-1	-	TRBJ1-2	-	CSAGDSYGYTF	TGCAGTGCGGGGGATAGCTATGGCTACACCTTC
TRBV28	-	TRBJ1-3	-	CASSLGAGISGNTIYF	TGTGCCAGCAGTTTAGGGGCGGGAATCTCTGGAAACACCATATATTTT
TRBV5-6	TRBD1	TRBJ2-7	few	CASSRPGTGLGNEQYF	TGTGCCAGCAGCCGTCCCGGGACAGGGCTTGGCAACGAGCAGTACTTC
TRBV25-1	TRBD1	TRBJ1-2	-	CASSGGQGPGEGYTF	TGTGCCAGCAGTGGGGGACAGGGGCCGGGGGAGGGCTACACCTTC
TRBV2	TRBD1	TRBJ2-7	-	CASSRDRGLDEQYF	TGTGCCAGCAGTAGAGACAGGGGGCTCGACGAGCAGTACTTC
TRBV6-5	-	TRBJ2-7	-	CASSTGPGVYEQYF	TGTGCCAGCAGTACAGGGCCCGGGGTATACGAGCAGTACTTC
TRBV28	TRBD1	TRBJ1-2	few	CASRPTGSAGYGYTF	TGTGCCAGCAGACCGACAGGGAGCGCGGGCTATGGCTACACCTTC
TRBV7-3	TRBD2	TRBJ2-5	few	CASSLNSGGSGEETQYF	TGTGCCAGCAGCTTAAATAGCGGGGGTTCGGGGGAAGAGACCCAGTACTTC
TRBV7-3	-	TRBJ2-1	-	CASSLARDNEQFF	TGTGCCAGCAGCTTAGCCAGGGACAATGAGCAGTTCTTC
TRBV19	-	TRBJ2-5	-	CASSINPGKQETQYF	TGTGCCAGTAGTATTAATCCAGGGAAACAAGAGACCCAGTACTTC
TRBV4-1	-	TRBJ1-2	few	CASRGAGENYGYTF	TGCGCCAGCAGGGGCGCCGGGGAGAACTATGGCTACACCTTC
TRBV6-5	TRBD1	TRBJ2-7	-	CASSRQPGTGGNF	TGTGCCAGCAGTAGACAACCGGGGACAGGGGGAAACTTC
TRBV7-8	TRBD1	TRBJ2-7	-	CASSPPPLPGTGVAYEQYF	TGTGCCAGCAGCCCCCCCCCTCTACCCGGGACAGGGGTGGCCTACGAGCAGTACTTC
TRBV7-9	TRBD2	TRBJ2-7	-	CASSLPTSGRSYEQYF	TGTGCCAGCAGCTTACCTACTAGCGGGAGAAGCTACGAGCAGTACTTC
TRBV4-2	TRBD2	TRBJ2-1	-	CASSQTRGGLYNEQFF	TGTGCCAGCAGCCAAACGCGGGGGGGCCTCTACAATGAGCAGTTCTTC
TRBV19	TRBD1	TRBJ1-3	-	CASSNRDRKGGNTIYF	TGTGCCAGTAGTAACCGGGACAGGAAGGGGGGAAACACCATATATTTT
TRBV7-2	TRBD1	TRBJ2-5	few	CASSLEQGETQYF	TGTGCCAGCAGCTTAGAACAGGGGGAGACCCAGTACTTC
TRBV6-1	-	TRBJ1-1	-	CATKNQRRRDTEAFF	TGTGCCACCAAAAACCAGAGGCGGAGGGACACTGAAGCTTTCTTT
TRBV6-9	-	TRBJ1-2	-	CASGFWRPRCYTF	TGTGCCAGCGGATTTTGGCGACCGCGGTGCTACACCTTC
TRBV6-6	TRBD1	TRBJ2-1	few	CASNIGTALSNEQFF	TGTGCCAGCAACATAGGGACAGCCTTAAGCAATGAGCAGTTCTTC
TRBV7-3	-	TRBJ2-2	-	CASSLRNTGELFF	TGTGCCAGCAGCTTACGGAACACCGGGGAGCTGTTTTTT
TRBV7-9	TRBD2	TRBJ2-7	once	CASSLVPRTGGEQYF	TGTGCCAGCAGCTTAGTCCCAAGGACGGGAGGCGAGCAGTACTTC
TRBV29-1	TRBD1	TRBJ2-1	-	CSVDEEGAIRYNEQFF	TGCAGCGTTGACGAAGAGGGGGCGATTAGATACAATGAGCAGTTCTTC
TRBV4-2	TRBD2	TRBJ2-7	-	CASSSRLAGFYEQYF	TGTGCCAGCAGCTCTCGGCTAGCGGGCTTTTACGAGCAGTACTTC
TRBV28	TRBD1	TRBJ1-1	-	CASSQAGTGNTEAFF	TGTGCCAGCAGTCAGGCCGGGACAGGCAACACTGAAGCTTTCTTT
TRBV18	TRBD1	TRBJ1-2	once	CASSLSGQGNGYTF	TGTGCCAGCTCACTTTCAGGACAGGGGAATGGCTACACCTTC
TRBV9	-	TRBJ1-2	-	CASAQNIASGGYTF	TGTGCCAGCGCCCAAAATATTGCATCGGGTGGCTACACCTTC
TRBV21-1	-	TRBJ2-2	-	CASSNNPTGWEVVGESVCGELFF	TGTGCCAGCAGCAACAATCCGACAGGGTGGGAAGTTGTGGGGGAGTCGGTATGCGGGGAGCTGTTTTTT
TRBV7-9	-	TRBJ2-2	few	CASSKPAGTGELFF	TGTGCCAGCAGCAAACCTGCGGGAACCGGGGAGCTGTTTTTT
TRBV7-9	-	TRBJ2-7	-	CASSLASSEQYF	TGTGCCAGCAGCTTAGCGAGCTCCGAGCAGTACTTC
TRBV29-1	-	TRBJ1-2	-	CSVVSGRTNYGYTF	TGCAGCGTTGTATCCGGCAGGACTAACTATGGCTACACCTTC